The 21 T cell receptor beta chains below all came from one sample that was sequenced in a study of cytomegalovirus exposure and HLA in healthy donors. The study ran its PCR with 60 Vbeta and 13 Jbeta primers. Clones were read by immunoSEQ multiplex PCR, and TCRdb kept only the in-frame ones, dropping some. The sample has about 130,000 clones; 8.5% to 10% are singletons. Sequencing was done on a sample of PBMCs. These TCRs come from a middle-aged man in good health and CMV-seronegative.

The J gene is TRBJ1-5, the V gene TRBV27; 7 nucleotides match TRBD1. Germline V gene lookup returns CDR1 MNHEY and CDR2 SMNVEV (reference sequence). This CDR3 is built from 15 residues. The ends lost 5 bases at V and 2 bases at J; junction bases unmatched: 6. The CDR3 region is CASSVTTGGNQPQHF. The CDR3 nucleotides are TGTGCCAGCAGTGTCACTACAGGGGGCAATCAGCCCCAGCATTTT.

About this clone itself: This sample also contains other DNA sequences that code for the same CDR3. The chain uses TRBV27 and TRBJ2-2; D not certain. The CDR3 sequence is 12 residues long. V dropped 2 bases and J dropped 8 bases, with 6 bases sitting between them. In germline, CDR1 is MNHEY, CDR2 SMNVEV (reference sequence). CDR3 sequence: CASSLITGELFF. For the CDR3, the DNA is TGTGCCAGCAGTTTAATAACAGGGGAGCTGTTTTTT.

The chain carries TRBV2 and TRBJ2-1; 12 bases fit TRBD2. CDR1 and CDR2 from the germline V gene are SNHLY and FYNNEI. There are 16 residues in the CDR3. The V gene end was trimmed by 5 bases and the J gene end by 4 bases; junction bases not matched to a gene: 6. The CDR3 sequence: CASSPRTSGGYNEQFF. In DNA form, the CDR3 reads TGTGCCAGCAGTCCGCGAACTAGCGGGGGGTACAATGAGCAGTTCTTC.

V usage is TRBV27 and J usage is TRBJ2-7; TRBD2 matches 8 bases. The length of the CDR3 is 14 residues. Losses at the gene ends were 8 bases for V and 0 bases for J; bases not matched to a gene: 6. Germline V gene data show CDR1 as MNHEY and CDR2 as SMNVEV (reference sequence). Here the CDR3 DNA reads TGTGCCAGCTCTATCCGGGGGGGCTCCTACGAGCAGTACTTC. It is translated as CASSIRGGSYEQYF.

This rearrangement joins TRBV5-1 to TRBJ2-3; 15 nucleotides match TRBD2. Germline V gives CDR1 SGHRS, CDR2 YFSETQ. The CDR3 is made up of 17 amino acids. The V and J ends lost 3 bases and 0 bases, in that order; junction bases with no gene match: 2. CDR3 bases: TGCGCCAGCAGCTCGGGACTAGCGGGGGGTAGCACAGATACGCAGTATTTT. Amino acid sequence: CASSSGLAGGSTDTQYF.

The chain is built from TRBV4-1 and TRBJ1-6, with D perhaps matching TRBD1 (5 bases). V lost 4 bases to trimming and J lost 13 bases, with 17 bases between them. The CDR3 is 14 residues long. CDR1 MGHRA and CDR2 YSYEKL come from the germline V gene. The CDR3 protein is CASSRQLREYPLHF. In DNA, the CDR3 is TGCGCCAGCAGCCGACAGCTCAGGGAATACCCCCTCCACTTT.

The J gene is TRBJ2-7, the V gene TRBV10-3, with TRBD1 identical over 7 bases. From germline, CDR1 is ENHRY and CDR2 SYGVKD. There are 14 residues in the CDR3. J gave up 0 bases and V 3 bases, and 2 bases lay outside the gene matches. CDR3 amino acids: CAISDRDSSYEQYF. The CDR3 coding sequence is TGTGCCATCAGTGACCGGGACAGCTCCTACGAGCAGTACTTC.

The chain has TRBV7-7 and TRBJ2-2; 7 nucleotides align to TRBD1. V was clipped by 4 bases and J by 6 bases; unmatched bases: 11. CDR1 and CDR2 from the germline V gene are SSHAT and FNYEAQ (reference sequence). The CDR3 is 16 amino acids. CDR3 DNA sequence: TGTGCCAGCAGCTCGCAGACAGGGAAGCTCCCCGGGGAGCTGTTTTTT. It codes for CASSSQTGKLPGELFF.

This clone came up a few times. The chain is built from TRBV7-9 and TRBJ1-5; TRBD1 agrees at 7 bases. In germline, CDR1 is SEHNR, CDR2 FQNEAQ (reference sequence). After removal of 3 bases from V and 2 bases from J, the junction contained 10 bases not matched to a gene. The CDR3 runs to 17 residues. CDR3 in amino acids: CASSFRLVTGGNQPQHF. CDR3 in DNA: TGTGCCAGCAGCTTCAGGTTGGTTACAGGGGGCAATCAGCCCCAGCATTTT.

The chain joins TRBV15 to TRBJ2-5; no firm D call. The CDR3 consists of 15 residues. Germline lookup yields CDR1 LNHNV and CDR2 YYDKDF (reference sequence). Trimming shortened V by 0 bases and J by 5 bases, and 13 bases separated the two germline ends. The CDR3 DNA reads TGTGCCACCAGCAGAGATCGGATAGCCTTGGAGACCCAGTACTTC. It codes for CATSRDRIALETQYF.

This clone was seen a few times. The rearrangement joins TRBV6-5 to TRBJ2-1; possible D gene TRBD2, 7 bases. V was cut by 2 bases and J by 7 bases, with 18 bases left in between. This CDR3 comprises 16 residues. Germline lookup yields CDR1 MNHEY and CDR2 SVGAGI. The CDR3 DNA reads as TGTGCCAGCAGTTACAAGAGGGCGGGGGCGGGTAATGAGCAGTTCTTC. Translation gives CASSYKRAGAGNEQFF.

This clone was picked up a small number of times. This chain links TRBV10-3 with TRBJ1-2, with 7 bases matching TRBD1. Germline trimming cut 0 bases from V and 5 bases from J; bases unmatched to any gene: 6. Germline values: CDR1 ENHRY, CDR2 SYGVKD. CDR3 length: 15 residues. CDR3 sequence: CAISESAGGRYGYTF. The CDR3, as DNA: TGTGCCATCAGTGAGTCGGCAGGGGGAAGATATGGCTACACCTTC.

This clone has just a few counts. The chain uses TRBV11-2 and TRBJ1-6; tentatively, D is TRBD1 (5 bases). The CDR3 extends over 14 amino acids. The V end was cut by 2 bases, the J end by 6 bases, with 8 bases between. CDR1 and CDR2 from the germline V gene are SGHAT and FQNNGV. The CDR3 loop is CASSLSGLNSPLHF. CDR3 DNA sequence: TGTGCCAGCAGCTTATCAGGGCTTAATTCACCCCTCCACTTT.

This clone was detected only a few times. V gene TRBV6-1 combines with J gene TRBJ1-2; D remains unclear. The germline V gene has CDR1 MNHNS and CDR2 SASEGT. The length of the CDR3 is 13 residues. With 6 bases removed from V and 4 bases from J, the gap between germline ends came to 12 bases. CDR3 protein: CASSRGQSYGYTF. The CDR3 nucleotides are TGTGCCAGCAGCCGCGGCCAGAGCTATGGCTACACCTTC.

There are a few counts of this clone. CDR3 sequence: CAWSASSIDPLANTYEQYF. CDR3 bases: TGTGCCTGGAGTGCGTCCTCGATAGACCCGCTAGCGAATACCTACGAGCAGTACTTC. J is TRBJ2-7 and V is TRBV30; a possible D gene is TRBD2 (6 bases). Per the germline V gene, CDR1 is GTSNPN and CDR2 is SVGIG (reference sequence). Trimming left V 1 base short and J 2 bases short, with 27 bases between. The CDR3 is made up of 19 amino acids.

The CDR3 bases are TGTGCCAGCAGCTTAGCGGAACGCCGAGGGAGCACCATATATTTT. Protein: CASSLAERRGSTIYF. J is TRBJ1-3 and V is TRBV7-6; D unresolved. Trimming left V 0 bases short and J 9 bases short, with 15 bases between. Germline CDR1 and CDR2: SGHVS and FNYEAQ. CDR3 length: 15 residues.

This clone was detected a few times. The CDR3, as DNA: TGTGCCAGCAGCCAAAGGGCTAGCGGAGAAACCGGGGAGCTGTTTTTT. Its translation is CASSQRASGETGELFF. The J gene is TRBJ2-2, the V gene TRBV4-2, with 7 bases aligning to TRBD2. After removal of 2 bases from V and 5 bases from J, the junction contained 8 bases not matched to a gene. Germline CDR1 reads LGHNA; CDR2 reads YNFKEQ. The CDR3 is made up of 16 amino acids.

DNA of the CDR3: TGTGCCAGCAGCTTAAAGGGACTAGCGTACCAAGAGACCCAGTACTTC. Encoded protein: CASSLKGLAYQETQYF. The gene calls are TRBV7-3 and TRBJ2-5; 10 positions match TRBD2. The V segment lost 1 base and the J segment 0 bases; nucleotides outside the gene matches: 2. Germline values: CDR1 SGHTA, CDR2 FQGTGA. The CDR3 consists of 16 residues.

This chain connects TRBV6-1 to TRBJ2-7; TRBD2 is a possible D gene (5 bases). This CDR3 region has 13 residues. Germline V lookup: CDR1 MNHNS, CDR2 SASEGT. The ends were cut back, 6 bases at V and 3 bases at J, with 12 bases in the middle. CDR3 bases: TGTGCCAGCAGCGCAGGTAGCGTCTACGAGCAGTACTTC. Amino acid sequence: CASSAGSVYEQYF.

Notes on this clone: The conserved final phenylalanine or tryptophan is absent from the CDR3, which likely points to a read error. The chain employs TRBV5-1 and TRBJ2-3; a possible D gene is TRBD2 (7 bases). The V gene lost 0 bases and the J gene lost 4 bases, with 9 bases spanning the gap. The length of the CDR3 is 14 residues. Germline-derived CDR1 and CDR2 are SGHRS and YFSETQ. The CDR3 DNA follows: TGCGCCAGCAGCTTGGAGGGGGGGTCAGATACGCAGTATGTT. Protein sequence: CASSLEGGSDTQYV.

The gene calls are TRBV27 and TRBJ1-2; no firm D call. V was pared by 8 bases and J by 7 bases, with 14 bases between. This CDR3 has 12 amino acids. Germline V gene lookup returns CDR1 MNHEY and CDR2 SMNVEV (reference sequence). The CDR3 sequence is CASADGVTGYTF. The CDR3 bases are TGTGCCAGCGCAGACGGGGTTACTGGCTACACCTTC.